Listed here is a single T cell receptor (beta chain). Its antigen is as yet unknown. These data come from a study of cytomegalovirus exposure and HLA in healthy donors. Study conclusions and caveats: It was assumed in the presence/absence analyses that sequencing depth was roughly uniform across donors.

13 Jbeta primers and 60 Vbeta primers were used for the PCR. Measured with immunoSEQ multiplex PCR; TCRdb has only the in-frame clones, and not every one. The sample records approximately 100,000 clones, 74% being singletons. The CMV serostatus of this donor went unrecorded. With 7 bases clipped from V and 7 bases from J, the junction kept 12 bases outside the gene matches. CDR1 is SGHTA and CDR2 is FQGNSA in the germline V gene. The CDR3 loop spans 16 amino acids. V usage is TRBV7-2 and J usage is TRBJ2-1, with 11 nucleotides matching TRBD2. Sequences were obtained from PBMCs. The clonotype comes from a human donor in good health. CDR3 sequence (DNA): TGTGCCAGCATCCTCGCTATAGCGGGGGGGCGAAATGAGCAGTTCTTC. This codes for CASILAIAGGRNEQFF.